The rows below give T cell receptor beta chains drawn from one sample of a study of CD8 T cells in ankylosing spondylitis. TCRdb passed the 5' RACE reads through MiXCR, listing each CDR3 protein once. This table holds around 150,000 distinct CDR3 sequences, around a third found once. The specimen sequenced was synovial fluid, either unsorted or a sorted T cell fraction (not recorded which). These receptors came from a male donor with ankylosing spondylitis. The CDR3 runs from the conserved cysteine through the conserved F or W. A D gene is named only where the DNA matches it firmly. Clone size is not always given. Where it is, it says once, few, many or a class for expanded clones.

D gene,V gene,clone size,J gene,CDR3 protein,CDR3 DNA
TRBD1,TRBV29-1,NA,TRBJ2-1,CSVNEGASYNEQFF,TGCAGCGTTAATGAGGGGGCTTCCTACAATGAGCAGTTCTTC
NA,TRBV21-1,many,TRBJ2-5,CASSTIGQGGYQETQYF,TGTGCCAGCAGCACAATCGGACAGGGGGGGTACCAAGAGACCCAGTACTTC
NA,TRBV28,few,TRBJ1-2,CASRLPGGGGYTF,TGTGCCAGCAGACTACCGGGGGGGGGTGGCTACACCTTC
NA,TRBV20-1,NA,TRBJ2-3,CSARLVGADTQYF,TGCAGTGCGAGACTAGTGGGAGCAGATACGCAGTATTTT
NA,TRBV3-1,few,TRBJ1-6,CASSQGKNSPLHF,TGTGCCAGCAGCCAAGGGAAAAATTCACCCCTCCACTTT
TRBD2,TRBV19,NA,TRBJ2-7,CSLGGYEQYF,TGTTCCCTCGGGGGGTACGAGCAGTACTTC
NA,TRBV6-2/TRBV6-3,NA,TRBJ1-1,CASSKRGSVAFF,TGTGCCAGCAGTAAGAGGGGGTCTGTGGCTTTCTTT
NA,TRBV6-1,few,TRBJ1-1,CASKEGSGRNTEAFF,TGTGCCAGCAAGGAGGGGAGCGGACGGAACACTGAAGCTTTCTTT
NA,TRBV7-9,NA,TRBJ1-3,CASSFRGAGNTIYF,TGTGCCAGCAGCTTCAGGGGCGCGGGAAACACCATATATTTT
NA,TRBV28,once,TRBJ1-5,CASSSSRQVNQPQHF,TGTGCCAGCAGCTCCTCAAGACAGGTCAATCAGCCCCAGCATTTT
TRBD2,TRBV4-3,many,TRBJ2-3,CASSLQSGSETDTQYF,TGCGCCAGCAGCCTCCAGAGCGGGAGCGAAACAGATACGCAGTATTTT
NA,TRBV2,NA,TRBJ2-7,CASRVSYEQYF,TGTGCCAGCAGGGTTTCCTACGAGCAGTACTTC
NA,TRBV20-1,few,TRBJ2-2,CSAEQETGELFF,TGCAGTGCCGAACAAGAGACCGGGGAGCTGTTTTTT
NA,TRBV12-3/TRBV12-4,few,TRBJ2-1,CASSLRQAEQFF,TGTGCCAGCAGTTTACGGCAGGCTGAGCAGTTCTTC
NA,TRBV6-2/TRBV6-3,few,TRBJ2-5,CASSGSLGRAEDF,TGTGCCAGCTCCGGGTCCCTGGGGCGCGCCGAGGACTTC
TRBD2,TRBV11-2,few,TRBJ2-5,CASSFGTSGGLETQYF,TGTGCCAGCAGCTTCGGGACTAGCGGGGGTCTGGAGACCCAGTACTTC
NA,TRBV11-3,NA,TRBJ1-1,CASSSDPLGTAFF,TGTGCCAGCAGCTCCGACCCTCTGGGTACGGCTTTCTTT
NA,TRBV3-1,NA,TRBJ2-3,CASSRDSHRTQYF,TGTGCCAGCAGCCGGGACTCCCACCGGACGCAGTATTTT
TRBD1,TRBV19,NA,TRBJ1-6,CASSIVQGQGASPLHF,TGTGCCAGTAGTATCGTACAGGGGCAGGGAGCTTCACCCCTCCACTTT
NA,TRBV2,few,TRBJ2-7,CASSMTSYEQYF,TGTGCCAGCAGTATGACTAGCTACGAGCAGTACTTC
TRBD1,TRBV16,few,TRBJ2-1,CASSRNQGAALEFF,TGTGCCAGCAGCCGAAACCAGGGGGCCGCCCTGGAATTCTTC
NA,TRBV28,many,TRBJ2-7,CASSLDVTYEQYF,TGTGCCAGCAGTTTAGACGTTACCTACGAGCAGTACTTC
NA,TRBV7-3,NA,TRBJ2-2,CASSRRGLRQDTGELFF,TGTGCCAGCAGCCGAAGGGGCTTAAGGCAGGACACCGGGGAGCTGTTTTTT
NA,TRBV20-1,NA,TRBJ2-1,CSASRVGSYNEQFF,TGCAGTGCCTCTAGAGTCGGCTCCTACAATGAGCAGTTCTTC
NA,TRBV7-2,NA,TRBJ2-7,CASSLAVGPSYEQYF,TGTGCCAGCAGCTTAGCGGTCGGACCATCCTACGAGCAGTACTTC
NA,TRBV20-1,few,TRBJ2-4,CSAQTSLAKNIQYF,TGCAGTGCGCAGACAAGCCTAGCCAAAAACATTCAGTACTTC
TRBD1,TRBV12-3/TRBV12-4,few,TRBJ2-1,CASSSGTGDPYNEQFF,TGTGCCAGCAGTTCCGGGACAGGGGATCCCTACAATGAGCAGTTCTTC
TRBD1,TRBV6-1,NA,TRBJ2-1,CASSGTGGYNEQFF,TGTGCCAGCAGTGGGACAGGGGGCTACAATGAGCAGTTCTTC
TRBD1,TRBV20-1,many,TRBJ1-2,CSAEGGRGASYGYTF,TGCAGTGCGGAGGGGGGCAGGGGGGCATCCTATGGCTACACCTTC
NA,TRBV7-6,NA,TRBJ2-1,CASRVGPSYNEQFF,TGTGCCAGCAGAGTGGGGCCCTCCTACAATGAGCAGTTCTTC
NA,TRBV10-3,NA,TRBJ2-3,CAISLGQILDTQYF,TGTGCCATCAGCCTCGGACAGATCCTGGATACGCAGTATTTT
NA,TRBV11-2,many,TRBJ1-5,CASSSLQEVSNQPQHF,TGTGCCAGCAGCTCCCTACAGGAAGTTTCCAATCAGCCCCAGCATTTT
NA,TRBV12-3/TRBV12-4,NA,TRBJ1-2,CASSLALYGYTF,TGTGCCAGCAGTTTAGCGCTCTATGGCTACACCTTC
TRBD1,TRBV6-2/TRBV6-3,few,TRBJ1-5,CASSWTGNQPQHF,TGTGCCAGCAGTTGGACAGGGAATCAGCCCCAGCATTTT
NA,TRBV12-3/TRBV12-4,NA,TRBJ1-5,CASSPTPTGLLGNQPQHF,TGTGCCAGCAGTCCTACGCCGACAGGCCTCTTGGGCAATCAGCCCCAGCATTTT
NA,TRBV7-9,many,TRBJ2-7,CASSPRQGGHEQYF,TGTGCCAGCAGCCCCCGACAGGGAGGTCACGAGCAGTACTTC